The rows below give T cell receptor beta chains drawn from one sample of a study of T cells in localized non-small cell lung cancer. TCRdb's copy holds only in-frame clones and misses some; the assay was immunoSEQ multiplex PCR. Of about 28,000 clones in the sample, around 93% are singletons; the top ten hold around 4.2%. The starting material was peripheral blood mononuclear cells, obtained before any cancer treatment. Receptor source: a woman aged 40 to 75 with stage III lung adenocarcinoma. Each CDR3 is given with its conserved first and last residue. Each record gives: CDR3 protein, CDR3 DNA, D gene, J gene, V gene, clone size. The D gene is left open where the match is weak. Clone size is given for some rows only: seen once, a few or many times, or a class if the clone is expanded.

CDR3aa: CASSPPGTVLYEQYF; CDR3nt: TGTGCCAGTAGTCCCCCCGGGACAGTCCTCTACGAGCAGTACTTC; d_gene: TRBD1; j_gene: TRBJ2-7; v_gene: TRBV19; abundance: -
CDR3aa: CAIRETGGIYGYTF; CDR3nt: TGTGCCATCAGGGAAACAGGGGGCATCTATGGCTACACCTTC; d_gene: TRBD1; j_gene: TRBJ1-2; v_gene: TRBV10-3; abundance: -
CDR3aa: CASGLRAGNTGELFF; CDR3nt: TGTGCTAGTGGTTTGAGGGCAGGGAACACCGGGGAGCTGTTTTTT; d_gene: -; j_gene: TRBJ2-2; v_gene: TRBV12-5; abundance: -
CDR3aa: CASSLHSGNTEAFF; CDR3nt: TGTGCCAGCAGCCTCCACTCGGGGAACACTGAAGCTTTCTTT; d_gene: -; j_gene: TRBJ1-1; v_gene: TRBV7-2; abundance: few
CDR3aa: CASSDSFGETQYF; CDR3nt: TGTGCCAGCAGTGATTCGTTCGGGGAGACCCAGTACTTC; d_gene: -; j_gene: TRBJ2-5; v_gene: TRBV2; abundance: -
CDR3aa: CAYTDRNTEAFF; CDR3nt: TGTGCCTACACAGACCGAAACACTGAAGCTTTCTTT; d_gene: -; j_gene: TRBJ1-1; v_gene: TRBV30; abundance: -
CDR3aa: CASSNGQGGNEQFF; CDR3nt: TGCGCCAGCAGCAATGGACAGGGGGGGAATGAGCAGTTCTTC; d_gene: TRBD1; j_gene: TRBJ2-1; v_gene: TRBV5-1; abundance: -
CDR3aa: CASSLGPSGNTIYF; CDR3nt: TGTGCCAGCAGCTTGGGACCCTCTGGAAACACCATATATTTT; d_gene: -; j_gene: TRBJ1-3; v_gene: TRBV5-6; abundance: -
CDR3aa: CASSLEIAQETQYF; CDR3nt: TGTGCCAGCAGCTTAGAAATAGCGCAAGAGACCCAGTACTTC; d_gene: -; j_gene: TRBJ2-5; v_gene: TRBV7-2; abundance: -
CDR3aa: CASSYSETQYF; CDR3nt: TGTGCCAGCAGTTACTCGGAGACCCAGTACTTC; d_gene: -; j_gene: TRBJ2-5; v_gene: TRBV6-5; abundance: -
CDR3aa: CASSRLAGSEEETQYF; CDR3nt: TGCGCCAGCAGCCGATTAGCTGGAAGCGAAGAAGAGACCCAGTACTTC; d_gene: -; j_gene: TRBJ2-5; v_gene: TRBV4-1; abundance: -
CDR3aa: CASSLAQGIYNEQFF; CDR3nt: TGTGCCAGCAGCTTGGCGCAGGGGATCTACAATGAGCAGTTCTTC; d_gene: -; j_gene: TRBJ2-1; v_gene: TRBV5-5; abundance: -
CDR3aa: CASSGTVTGGELFF; CDR3nt: TGTGCCAGCAGCGGAACAGTTACGGGCGGGGAGCTGTTTTTT; d_gene: -; j_gene: TRBJ2-2; v_gene: TRBV9; abundance: -
CDR3aa: CASRVTGMNTEAFF; CDR3nt: TGTGCCAGCAGAGTGACAGGGATGAACACTGAAGCTTTCTTT; d_gene: TRBD1; j_gene: TRBJ1-1; v_gene: TRBV2; abundance: -
CDR3aa: CASSFRQNTEAFF; CDR3nt: TGCGCCAGCAGCTTCCGACAGAACACTGAAGCTTTCTTT; d_gene: -; j_gene: TRBJ1-1; v_gene: TRBV5-1; abundance: -
CDR3aa: CASSVAPGSGTYEQYF; CDR3nt: TGTGCCAGCAGCGTAGCCCCGGGATCAGGGACCTACGAGCAGTACTTC; d_gene: -; j_gene: TRBJ2-7; v_gene: TRBV9; abundance: -
CDR3aa: CASSRGGFYGYTF; CDR3nt: TGTGCCAGTAGTAGGGGAGGGTTTTATGGCTACACCTTC; d_gene: -; j_gene: TRBJ1-2; v_gene: TRBV19; abundance: once
CDR3aa: CASSTPFGESYEQYF; CDR3nt: TGTGCCAGCAGCACCCCATTCGGGGAGTCCTACGAGCAGTACTTC; d_gene: -; j_gene: TRBJ2-7; v_gene: TRBV21-1; abundance: -
CDR3aa: CASSPAHEGANVLTF; CDR3nt: TGTGCCAGCAGCCCGGCACACGAGGGGGCCAACGTCCTGACTTTC; d_gene: -; j_gene: TRBJ2-6; v_gene: TRBV11-2; abundance: -
CDR3aa: CASSLGLGQETQYF; CDR3nt: TGTGCCAGCAGCTTAGGCTTGGGGCAAGAGACCCAGTACTTC; d_gene: -; j_gene: TRBJ2-5; v_gene: TRBV11-2; abundance: -
CDR3aa: CASMGVSGANVLTF; CDR3nt: TGCGCCAGCATGGGAGTCTCTGGGGCCAACGTCCTGACTTTC; d_gene: -; j_gene: TRBJ2-6; v_gene: TRBV5-1; abundance: -
CDR3aa: CASSVEAGRSYEQYF; CDR3nt: TGTGCCAGCAGCGTAGAAGCGGGGCGTTCCTACGAGCAGTACTTC; d_gene: TRBD2; j_gene: TRBJ2-7; v_gene: TRBV5-4; abundance: -
CDR3aa: CASSLGGRYEQYF; CDR3nt: TGTGCCAGCAGCTTAGGGGGCCGATACGAGCAGTACTTC; d_gene: -; j_gene: TRBJ2-7; v_gene: TRBV11-3; abundance: -
CDR3aa: CSVSQGANGNQPQHF; CDR3nt: TGCAGCGTTTCACAGGGGGCTAACGGCAATCAGCCCCAGCATTTT; d_gene: TRBD1; j_gene: TRBJ1-5; v_gene: TRBV29-1; abundance: -
CDR3aa: CASSLLAGGYGEQFF; CDR3nt: TGTGCCAGCAGCTTACTAGCGGGGGGTTATGGTGAGCAGTTCTTC; d_gene: TRBD2; j_gene: TRBJ2-1; v_gene: TRBV5-8; abundance: -
CDR3aa: CAWSTRERGTQYF; CDR3nt: TGTGCCTGGAGTACGCGGGAGAGGGGTACGCAGTATTTT; d_gene: TRBD2; j_gene: TRBJ2-3; v_gene: TRBV30; abundance: once
CDR3aa: CASSLVSMAGELFF; CDR3nt: TGTGCCAGCAGCTTAGTCAGTATGGCCGGGGAGCTGTTTTTT; d_gene: -; j_gene: TRBJ2-2; v_gene: TRBV7-6; abundance: -
CDR3aa: CASSSLAGGVRDTQYF; CDR3nt: TGTGCCAGCAGTTCCCTAGCGGGAGGAGTCAGAGATACGCAGTATTTT; d_gene: TRBD2; j_gene: TRBJ2-3; v_gene: TRBV27; abundance: -
CDR3aa: CASSAGQANTEAFF; CDR3nt: TGTGCCAGCAGTGCCGGACAGGCGAACACTGAAGCTTTCTTT; d_gene: TRBD1; j_gene: TRBJ1-1; v_gene: TRBV28; abundance: once
CDR3aa: CASSLDYEQYF; CDR3nt: TGTGCCAGCAGCTTAGATTACGAGCAGTACTTC; d_gene: -; j_gene: TRBJ2-7; v_gene: TRBV7-9; abundance: -
CDR3aa: CASSKDARQGSIDYGYTF; CDR3nt: TGTGCCAGCAGCAAAGACGCCCGCCAGGGAAGTATTGACTATGGCTACACCTTC; d_gene: -; j_gene: TRBJ1-2; v_gene: TRBV21-1; abundance: -
CDR3aa: CASRMGTGIFRNTF; CDR3nt: TGTGCCAGCAGAATGGGGACAGGGATCTTCCGAAACACCTTC; d_gene: TRBD1; j_gene: TRBJ1-2; v_gene: TRBV6-1; abundance: -
CDR3aa: CASSPRTGKNIQYF; CDR3nt: TGTGCCAGCAGTCCTCGGACAGGGAAAAACATTCAGTACTTC; d_gene: TRBD1; j_gene: TRBJ2-4; v_gene: TRBV6-5; abundance: once
CDR3aa: CATSREDSSIDEQFF; CDR3nt: TGTGCCACCAGCAGAGAGGATTCTTCCATCGATGAGCAGTTCTTC; d_gene: -; j_gene: TRBJ2-1; v_gene: TRBV15; abundance: -
CDR3aa: CASSLKSGDSLFYGYTF; CDR3nt: TGTGCCAGCAGCTTAAAGTCAGGGGATTCTTTGTTCTATGGCTACACCTTC; d_gene: -; j_gene: TRBJ1-2; v_gene: TRBV11-2; abundance: -
CDR3aa: CASSYSRQEPSPQYF; CDR3nt: TGTGCCAGCAGTTACTCCCGACAGGAGCCCTCGCCGCAGTACTTC; d_gene: -; j_gene: TRBJ2-7; v_gene: TRBV6-5; abundance: few
CDR3aa: CASSLGRDLYEKLFF; CDR3nt: TGTGCCAGCAGCTTAGGCAGGGACTTATATGAAAAACTGTTTTTT; d_gene: -; j_gene: TRBJ1-4; v_gene: TRBV7-2; abundance: -
CDR3aa: CASSRERQGYEKLFF; CDR3nt: TGTGCCAGTAGTAGAGAAAGACAGGGCTATGAAAAACTGTTTTTT; d_gene: TRBD1; j_gene: TRBJ1-4; v_gene: TRBV19; abundance: -
CDR3aa: CASSPGLEETQYF; CDR3nt: TGTGCCAGCAGCCCCGGACTGGAAGAGACCCAGTACTTC; d_gene: -; j_gene: TRBJ2-5; v_gene: TRBV11-2; abundance: -
CDR3aa: CASSVVGSPLHF; CDR3nt: TGTGCCAGCAGCGTAGTTGGTTCACCCCTCCACTTT; d_gene: -; j_gene: TRBJ1-6; v_gene: TRBV9; abundance: once
CDR3aa: CASRGFYEQYF; CDR3nt: TGTGCCAGCAGGGGGTTCTACGAGCAGTACTTC; d_gene: -; j_gene: TRBJ2-7; v_gene: TRBV6-6; abundance: -
CDR3aa: CASSLTPLQGGTGELFF; CDR3nt: TGTGCCAGCAGCTTAACTCCTTTACAGGGGGGAACCGGGGAGCTGTTTTTT; d_gene: TRBD1; j_gene: TRBJ2-2; v_gene: TRBV7-3; abundance: -
CDR3aa: CASSIRVTGELFF; CDR3nt: TGTGCCAGTAGTATTCGGGTCACCGGGGAGCTGTTTTTT; d_gene: -; j_gene: TRBJ2-2; v_gene: TRBV19; abundance: -
CDR3aa: CASSGQGYGYTF; CDR3nt: TGTGCCAGCAGTGGGCAGGGCTATGGCTACACCTTC; d_gene: -; j_gene: TRBJ1-2; v_gene: TRBV2; abundance: few
CDR3aa: CSVLGLAGGEQYF; CDR3nt: TGCAGCGTCCTAGGACTAGCGGGAGGAGAGCAGTACTTC; d_gene: TRBD2; j_gene: TRBJ2-7; v_gene: TRBV29-1; abundance: -